Below are 24 T cell receptor beta chains sequenced from a single sample in a study of T cells after yellow fever vaccination. MiXCR, applied by TCRdb to the 5' RACE reads, yields one record per CDR3 protein. Altogether 100,000 to 150,000 distinct CDR3 sequences are present, nearly 7.5% being singletons, with the ten largest covering 2% to 3%. Sequenced here: CD4+ T cells sorted from PBMCs, sampled 10 to 11 days after the first yellow fever vaccination. Source of these receptors: a man younger than 35 who received the YFV17D yellow fever vaccine.

This clonotype was counted ten times or more. This rearrangement joins TRBV29-1 to TRBJ1-2; D is undetermined. V lost 3 bases and J lost 4, with 6 bases in between. CDR1 and CDR2 (germline): SQVTM, ANQGSEA. This CDR3 has 11 residues. The CDR3, as DNA: TGCAGCGTTGACGGGGTCTATGGCTACACCTTC. The encoded protein is CSVDGVYGYTF.

This clonotype appeared a few times. V gene TRBV6-5 combines with J gene TRBJ2-1; 8 nucleotides agree with TRBD1. CDR1 is MNHEY and CDR2 is SVGAGI in the germline V gene. The CDR3 sequence is 17 residues long. Unmatched junction bases numbered 10, after V lost 2 bases and J lost 4 bases. CDR3 sequence (DNA): TGTGCCAGCAGTTACCCCCCCGGGACAGGCGAATACAATGAGCAGTTCTTC. As protein: CASSYPPGTGEYNEQFF.

This clonotype was observed at least ten times. V is TRBV24-1 and J is TRBJ2-6; D gene uncertain. The germline gives CDR1 KGHDR, CDR2 SFDVKD. The CDR3 is made up of 15 amino acids. V lost 3 bases and J lost 0, with 5 bases in between. The CDR3 region is CATSDPGSGANVLTF. The CDR3 nucleotides read TGTGCCACCAGTGATCCGGGCTCTGGGGCCAACGTCCTGACTTTC.

This clonotype was detected only once. A much larger clone sits a single nucleotide away, making a read error possible. J is TRBJ1-5 and V is TRBV4-1, with a tentative D call TRBD1 (6 bases). The germline V gene encodes CDR1 MGHRA and CDR2 YSYEKL. The ends were cut back, 0 bases at V and 2 bases at J, with 17 bases in the middle. The CDR3 contains 18 residues. Written as DNA, the CDR3 is TGCGCCAGCAGCCAAGATAAACCGACAGGATGCGGCAATCAGCCCCAGCATTTT. Protein: CASSQDKPTGCGNQPQHF.

In this sample, this clonotype turned up many times. The V call is TRBV7-9, the J call TRBJ1-2; D unclear. The germline V gene encodes CDR1 SEHNR and CDR2 FQNEAQ (reference sequence). V was shortened by 5 bases and J by 4 bases, with 11 bases between the two germline ends. The CDR3 consists of 13 residues. As DNA, the CDR3 is TGTGCCAGCAGCCCGTTGACCCTCTATGGCTACACCTTC. It is translated as CASSPLTLYGYTF.

At least ten counts were recorded for this clonotype. The rearrangement joins TRBV5-4 to TRBJ1-2; 8 bases fit TRBD1. Germline-derived CDR1 and CDR2 are SGHNT and YYREEE (reference sequence). Trimming took 0 bases from V and 6 from J; bases not matched to a gene: 7. The CDR3 extends over 15 amino acids. The CDR3 bases are TGTGCCAGCAGCTTGGAATCCAGGGGGCGAAATGGCTACACCTTC. Translating it yields CASSLESRGRNGYTF.

This clonotype was counted many times. This chain joins TRBV4-3 and TRBJ1-2, with a weak D call TRBD1 (6 bases). This CDR3 has 15 residues. The V gene's germline CDR1 is LGHNA and CDR2 YSLEER. V shed 0 bases and J shed 5 bases, with 13 bases lying between them. The CDR3 coding sequence is TGCGCCAGCAGCCAAGAAGAATGGCAGGGGTATGGCTACACCTTC. This encodes CASSQEEWQGYGYTF.

This clonotype appeared a few times. The chain recombines TRBV11-2 with TRBJ1-2; 10 bases map to TRBD1. CDR1 and CDR2 (germline): SGHAT, FQNNGV. With V trimmed by 4 bases and J by 7 bases, 6 bases remained unmatched. The CDR3 loop spans 14 amino acids. CDR3 loop: CASSSRQGAGGYTF. CDR3 nucleotide sequence: TGTGCCAGCAGCTCCAGACAGGGGGCGGGTGGCTACACCTTC. Variable domain in full (rest from reference TRBV11-2 and TRBJ1-2): EAGVAQSPRYKIIEKRQSVAFWCNPISGHATLYWYQQILGQGPKLLIQFQNNGVVDDSQLPKDRFSAERLKGVDSTLKIQPAKLEDSAVYLCASSSRQGAGGYTFGSGTRLTVV.

With respect to this clonotype: This may come from a read error, since a much larger clone is one base off. The chain carries TRBV7-2 and TRBJ2-2; D unresolved. V lost 5 bases, J lost 4 bases, and 8 bases lay in between. The CDR3 has 13 residues. Germline CDR1 reads SGHTA; CDR2 reads FQGNSA. CDR3 coding DNA: TGTGCCAGCAGCCCGGAAGTCACCGGGGAGCTGTTTTTT. Translating it yields CASSPEVTGELFF.

This clonotype was picked up many times. The rearrangement uses TRBV28 and TRBJ1-2, with D possibly being TRBD1 (6 bases). Germline loops: CDR1 MDHEN, CDR2 SYDVKM. V was pared by 4 bases and J by 6 bases, with 18 bases between. The CDR3 runs 15 residues. The CDR3, as DNA: TGTGCCAGCAGTTCCGGCTCTGGGGGGGCGAATGGCTACACCTTC. Residues: CASSSGSGGANGYTF.

This clonotype was seen at least ten times. The chain is built from TRBV6-1 and TRBJ2-3, with a weak D call TRBD1 (6 bases). Trimming took off 6 bases at V and 0 bases at J, with 13 bases between the two ends. From germline, CDR1 is MNHNS and CDR2 SASEGT. The CDR3 is 15 amino acids. CDR3: CASSEDSPSTDTQYF. The CDR3 DNA follows: TGTGCCAGCAGCGAGGACAGTCCTAGCACAGATACGCAGTATTTT.

This clonotype occurred a few times. The chain joins TRBV20-1 to TRBJ1-2, with D perhaps matching TRBD1 (6 bases). This CDR3 has 17 amino acids. V gave up 4 bases and J gave up 4 bases, with 25 bases separating them. From germline, CDR1 is DFQATT and CDR2 SNEGSKA (reference sequence). CDR3 sequence (DNA): TGCAGTGCTAACACTAAGGAGGGGGGGTCGGCGAGCTATGGCTACACCTTC. This translates into CSANTKEGGSASYGYTF.

This clonotype was seen at least ten times. This sequence joins TRBV28 and TRBJ1-1; tentatively, D is TRBD1 (5 bases). From germline, CDR1 is MDHEN and CDR2 SYDVKM. This CDR3 contains 14 residues. The germline V and J ends were trimmed by 9 bases and 3 bases, with 17 bases remaining between them. CDR3 DNA: TGTGCCAGTTATGGGCGGGGGGGGTACACTGAAGCTTTCTTT. Protein sequence: CASYGRGGYTEAFF.

This clonotype was recorded many times. V gene TRBV7-2 combines with J gene TRBJ2-7; D uncertain. CDR1 is SGHTA, CDR2 FQGNSA, per germline. The CDR3 length is 12 residues. Trimming left V 4 bases short and J 3 bases short, with 7 bases between. The chain's CDR3 is CASSWRDYEQYF. CDR3 nucleotide sequence: TGTGCCAGCAGCTGGCGAGACTACGAGCAGTACTTC.

This clonotype was counted ten times or more. J is TRBJ2-5 and V is TRBV10-2; possibly TRBD2 for D (6 bases). V was clipped by 6 bases and J by 7 bases, with 15 bases between them. The CDR3 sequence is 13 residues long. Germline V CDR1 and CDR2: WSHSY, SAAADI. The CDR3 nucleotides read TGCGCCAGCAGGAACCCTTTCGGGGGGACCCAGTACTTC. It translates to CASRNPFGGTQYF.

Many counts were recorded for this clonotype. Here the CDR3 DNA reads TGTGCCAGCAGCTTACAACAGTTTGGAGAAAAACTGTTTTTT. It translates to CASSLQQFGEKLFF. The chain combines TRBV7-6 with TRBJ1-4, with unresolved D. The CDR3 has 14 residues. The germline V and J ends were trimmed by 2 bases and 8 bases, with 12 bases remaining between them. Germline V gives CDR1 SGHVS, CDR2 FNYEAQ.

The sample holds many counts of this clonotype. The genes are TRBV7-2 and TRBJ1-1, with 7 bases matching TRBD1. The CDR3 totals 14 residues. The germline CDR1 and CDR2 sequences are SGHTA and FQGNSA. The V segment lost 5 bases and the J segment 0 bases; nucleotides outside the gene matches: 3. The CDR3 DNA follows: TGTGCCAGCAGCCGCGACAGGGTGAACACTGAAGCTTTCTTT. Its protein is CASSRDRVNTEAFF.

This clonotype was picked up many times. The rearrangement uses TRBV6-1 and TRBJ2-5; D is unclear. The CDR3 runs 13 residues. From germline, CDR1 is MNHNS and CDR2 SASEGT. The ends were cut back, 5 bases at V and 1 base at J, with 8 bases in the middle. CDR3 nucleotides: TGTGCCAGCAGTCCGAACTTCCAAGAGACCCAGTACTTC. It encodes CASSPNFQETQYF.

This clonotype was seen many times. The chain is built from TRBV2 and TRBJ2-1, with D perhaps matching TRBD1 (6 bases). Germline values: CDR1 SNHLY, CDR2 FYNNEI. V lost 8 bases to trimming and J lost 2 bases, with 7 bases between them. There are 12 residues in the CDR3. CDR3 region: CASQGTYNEQFF. The CDR3 DNA reads TGTGCCAGCCAGGGGACCTACAATGAGCAGTTCTTC. Full variable domain (outside the CDR3, taken from reference TRBV2 and TRBJ2-1): EPEVTQTPSHQVTQMGQEVILRCVPISNHLYFYWYRQILGQKVEFLVSFYNNEISEKSEIFDDQFSVERPDGSNFTLKIRSTKLEDSAMYFCASQGTYNEQFFGPGTRLTVL.

At least ten counts were recorded for this clonotype. V gene TRBV15 combines with J gene TRBJ2-7; 7 bases are a match to TRBD1. Germline-derived CDR1 and CDR2 are LNHNV and YYDKDF (reference sequence). The trim removed 6 bases at V and 2 bases at J, leaving 7 bases unmatched. The CDR3 loop spans 14 amino acids. Here the CDR3 reads CATSRNRGTYEQYF. The CDR3 nucleotides are TGTGCCACCAGTAGGAACAGGGGCACCTACGAGCAGTACTTC.

This clonotype appeared many times. The chain combines TRBV6-2 or TRBV6-3 with TRBJ2-3; D uncertain. The V end lost 7 bases, the J end lost 6 bases, and 11 bases lay between the germline ends. CDR1 MNHEY and CDR2 SVGEGT come from the germline V gene. This CDR3 contains 12 residues. CDR3 region: CASTYSLDTQYF. As DNA, the CDR3 is TGTGCCAGCACCTACTCTCTCGATACGCAGTATTTT.

At least ten counts were recorded for this clonotype. This chain joins TRBV12-3 or TRBV12-4 and TRBJ1-3, with a possible D match to TRBD1 (6 bases). Trimming pared 6 bases from V and 2 bases from J, leaving 11 bases between. This CDR3 region has 14 residues. In DNA, the CDR3 is TGTGCCAGCAGATTCAGGGGAGCTGGAAACACCATATATTTT. It translates to CASRFRGAGNTIYF.

This sequence joins TRBV4-3 and TRBJ1-2, with D perhaps matching TRBD1 (6 bases). Germline CDR1 is LGHNA and CDR2 is YSLEER. V gave up 0 bases and J gave up 3 bases, with 14 bases separating them. This CDR3 is 16 amino acids long. The CDR3: CASSQDPHRVDYGYTF. DNA for the CDR3: TGCGCCAGCAGCCAAGACCCCCACAGGGTGGACTATGGCTACACCTTC.

The table lists this clonotype with a few counts. The rearrangement uses TRBV20-1 and TRBJ1-2; D is undetermined. The germline CDR1 and CDR2 sequences are DFQATT and SNEGSKA (reference sequence). Trimming pared 5 bases from V and 3 bases from J, leaving 4 bases between. This CDR3 spans 10 amino acids. CDR3 coding DNA: TGCAGTGCTTTCTACTATGGCTACACCTTC. Translated: CSAFYYGYTF.